This T cell receptor (beta chain) was sequenced in a study of blood T cell repertoires in COVID-19. Study summary: Acute-phase and convalescent COVID-19 samples originated in the United States, Italy and Spain.

A Seattle source enrolled patients during active infection and followed them longitudinally. This CDR3 has 11 residues. Germline CDR1 is MDHEN and CDR2 is SYDVKM. Trimming took off 7 bases at V and 8 bases at J, with 11 bases between the two ends. The authors' processing: Estimated nucleated cell counts came from reference gene primer amplification. The protocol was immunoSEQ multiplex PCR, while the TCRdb copy is restricted to in-frame clones and leaves out a portion. That table gives V, J and clone size, and the DNA gave D and trimming. The table shows tens of thousands of clones, with 83% occurring only once.

The rearrangement links TRBV28 to TRBJ1-2; D gene unclear. Sequencing was done on a sample of peripheral blood. The source of this sequence is a man in his forties or fifties with COVID-19, enrolled during active disease. The CDR3 is CASTAGYGYTF. The CDR3 nucleotides are TGTGCCAGCACGGCAGGCTACGGCTACACCTTC.